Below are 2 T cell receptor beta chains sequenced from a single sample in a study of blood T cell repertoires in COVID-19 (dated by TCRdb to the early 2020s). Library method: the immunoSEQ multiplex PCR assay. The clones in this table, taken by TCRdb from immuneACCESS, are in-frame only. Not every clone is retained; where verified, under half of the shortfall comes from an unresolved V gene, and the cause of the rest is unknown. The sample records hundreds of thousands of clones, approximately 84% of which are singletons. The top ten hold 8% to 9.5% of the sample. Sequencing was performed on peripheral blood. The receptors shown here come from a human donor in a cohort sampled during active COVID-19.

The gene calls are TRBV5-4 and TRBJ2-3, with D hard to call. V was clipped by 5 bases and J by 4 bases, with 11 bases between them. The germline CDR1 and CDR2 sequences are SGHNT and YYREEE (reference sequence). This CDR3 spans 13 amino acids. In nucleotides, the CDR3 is TGTGCCAGCAGGGGCTTGACGGCAGATACGCAGTATTTT. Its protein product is CASRGLTADTQYF.

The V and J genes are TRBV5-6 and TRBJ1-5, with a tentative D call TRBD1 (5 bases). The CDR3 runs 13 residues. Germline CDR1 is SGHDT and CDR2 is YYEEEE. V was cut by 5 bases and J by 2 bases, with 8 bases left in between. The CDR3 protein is CASSSGGNQPQHF. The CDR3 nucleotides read TGTGCCAGCAGTTCGGGGGGCAATCAGCCCCAGCATTTT.